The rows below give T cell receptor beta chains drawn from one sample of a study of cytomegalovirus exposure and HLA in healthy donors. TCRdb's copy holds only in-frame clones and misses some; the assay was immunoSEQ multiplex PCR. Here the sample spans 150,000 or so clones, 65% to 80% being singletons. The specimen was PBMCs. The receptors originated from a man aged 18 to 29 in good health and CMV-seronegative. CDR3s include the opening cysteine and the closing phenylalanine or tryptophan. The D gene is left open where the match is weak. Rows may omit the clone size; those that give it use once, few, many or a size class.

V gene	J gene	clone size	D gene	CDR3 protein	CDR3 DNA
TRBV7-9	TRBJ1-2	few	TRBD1	CASSSGQGTFSNYGYTF	TGTGCCAGCAGCTCCGGACAGGGTACATTCTCTAACTATGGCTACACCTTC
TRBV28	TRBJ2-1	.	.	CASAIQGKINEQFF	TGTGCCAGCGCGATTCAGGGTAAGATCAATGAGCAGTTCTTC
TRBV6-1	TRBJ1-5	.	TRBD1	CASSDAGAGGNQPQHF	TGTGCCAGCAGTGACGCTGGGGCAGGGGGGAATCAGCCCCAGCATTTT
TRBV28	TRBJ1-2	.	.	CPKGVSSGYTF	TGCCCCAAGGGGGTTTCTAGCGGCTACACCTTC
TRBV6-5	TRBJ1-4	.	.	CASSLYRVSNEKLFF	TGTGCCAGCAGCCTTTACAGGGTCTCTAATGAAAAACTGTTTTTT
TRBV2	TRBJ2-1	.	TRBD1	CASRVRQGSDEQFF	TGTGCCAGCAGGGTAAGACAGGGTTCTGATGAGCAGTTCTTC
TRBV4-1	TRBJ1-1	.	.	CASSQVFQNTEAFF	TGCGCCAGCAGCCAAGTTTTCCAGAACACTGAAGCTTTCTTT
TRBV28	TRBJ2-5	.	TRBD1	CASSPSLGQGARETQYF	TGTGCCAGCAGTCCAAGCCTGGGACAGGGGGCCCGAGAGACCCAGTACTTC
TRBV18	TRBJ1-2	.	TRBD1	CASSQDRIYGYTF	TGTGCCAGCTCACAGGACAGGATCTATGGCTACACCTTC
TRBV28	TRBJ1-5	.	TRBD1	CASSPRTGSSNQPQHF	TGTGCCAGCAGTCCACGGACAGGGAGCTCCAATCAGCCCCAGCATTTT
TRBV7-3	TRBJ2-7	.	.	CASSSTASYEQYF	TGTGCCAGCAGCTCGACAGCTTCCTACGAGCAGTACTTC
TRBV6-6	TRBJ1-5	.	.	CASSLQGGEGNQPQHF	TGTGCCAGCAGCCTCCAGGGAGGGGAGGGCAATCAGCCCCAGCATTTT
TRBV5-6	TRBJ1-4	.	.	CASSYRGQDEKLFF	TGTGCCAGCAGCTATAGGGGCCAGGATGAAAAACTGTTTTTT
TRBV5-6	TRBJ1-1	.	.	CASSLGASLAGTEAFF	TGTGCCAGCAGCTTGGGGGCATCACTAGCGGGGACTGAAGCTTTCTTT
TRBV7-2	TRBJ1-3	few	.	CASSFSGISGNTIYF	TGTGCCAGCAGCTTCTCCGGGATCTCTGGAAACACCATATATTTT
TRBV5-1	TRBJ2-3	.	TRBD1	CASSLMGQGYGTDTQYF	TGCGCCAGCAGCTTGATGGGACAGGGGTACGGTACAGATACGCAGTATTTT
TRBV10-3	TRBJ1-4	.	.	CAISEGSTTNEKLFF	TGTGCCATCAGTGAGGGCAGTACAACTAATGAAAAACTGTTTTTT
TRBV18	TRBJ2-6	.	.	CASSPKTAGANGLTF	TGTGCCAGCTCACCAAAGACGGCTGGGGCCAACGGCCTGACTTTC
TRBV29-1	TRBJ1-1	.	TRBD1	CSVATGGEEAFF	TGCAGCGTGGCTACAGGGGGCGAAGAGGCTTTCTTT
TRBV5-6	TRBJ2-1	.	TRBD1	CASTFDRGSYNEQFF	TGTGCCAGCACCTTTGACAGGGGGTCGTACAATGAGCAGTTCTTC
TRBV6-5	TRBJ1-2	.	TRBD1	CASSPDRANGYTF	TGTGCCAGCAGTCCGGACAGGGCGAATGGCTACACCTTC
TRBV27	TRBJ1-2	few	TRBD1	CASSVDTGGTGYTF	TGTGCCAGCAGTGTCGACACAGGGGGCACTGGCTACACCTTC
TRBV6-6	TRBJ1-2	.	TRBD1	CASSSAAGGNYGYTF	TGTGCCAGCAGCTCAGCGGCAGGGGGCAACTATGGCTACACCTTC
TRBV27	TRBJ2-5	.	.	CASSLRQRQGAQYF	TGTGCCAGCAGTTTACGACAGCGCCAAGGTGCCCAGTACTTC
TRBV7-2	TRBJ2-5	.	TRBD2	CASSFGGGAGETQYF	TGTGCCAGCAGCTTTGGCGGGGGGGCCGGCGAGACCCAGTACTTC
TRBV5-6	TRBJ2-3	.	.	CASNAWDSTDTQYF	TGTGCCAGCAACGCATGGGACTCCACAGATACGCAGTATTTT
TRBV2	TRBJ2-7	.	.	CASSRGHSSYEQYF	TGTGCCAGCAGTCGCGGACACAGCTCCTACGAGCAGTACTTC
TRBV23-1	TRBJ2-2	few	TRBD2	CASSQWVAGGGGTGELFF	TGCGCCAGCAGTCAATGGGTAGCGGGCGGTGGTGGCACCGGGGAGCTGTTTTTT
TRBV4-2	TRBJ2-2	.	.	CASSQYEFTGELFF	TGTGCCAGCAGCCAGTACGAGTTCACCGGGGAGCTGTTTTTT
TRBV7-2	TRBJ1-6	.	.	CASSRGGRDYSPLHF	TGTGCCAGCAGCCGGGGGGGACGTGACTATTCACCCCTCCACTTT
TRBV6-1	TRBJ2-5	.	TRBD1	CASSAQSKDRDQETQYF	TGTGCCAGCAGTGCCCAGTCTAAGGACAGGGACCAAGAGACCCAGTACTTC
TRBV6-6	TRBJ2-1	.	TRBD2	CASSERGPEQFF	TGTGCCAGCAGCGAGCGGGGGCCTGAGCAGTTCTTC
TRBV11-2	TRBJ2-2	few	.	CASSVTSTGELFF	TGTGCCAGCAGCGTTACCAGCACCGGGGAGCTGTTTTTT
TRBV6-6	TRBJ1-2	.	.	CASSYSSTANYGYTF	TGTGCCAGCAGTTACTCGAGTACAGCTAACTATGGCTACACCTTC
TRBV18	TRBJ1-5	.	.	CASSPFPGSSNQPQHF	TGTGCCAGCTCGCCTTTCCCAGGTTCTAGCAATCAGCCCCAGCATTTT
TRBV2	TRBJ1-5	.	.	CASNNFGQSNQPQHF	TGTGCCAGCAATAACTTCGGACAGAGCAATCAGCCCCAGCATTTT
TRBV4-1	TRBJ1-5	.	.	CASSQVVLGNQPQHF	TGCGCCAGCAGCCAAGTAGTGCTCGGCAATCAGCCCCAGCATTTT
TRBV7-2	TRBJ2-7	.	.	CASSLGRKQYF	TGTGCCAGCAGCTTAGGGCGGAAGCAGTACTTC
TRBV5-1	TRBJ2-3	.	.	CASSLWGGPGDTQYF	TGCGCCAGCAGCTTGTGGGGGGGGCCGGGAGATACGCAGTATTTT
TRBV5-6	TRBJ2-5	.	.	CASSFLGQGQETQYF	TGTGCCAGCAGCTTTCTGGGGCAGGGGCAAGAGACCCAGTACTTC
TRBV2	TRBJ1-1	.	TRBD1	CASSLRQGRNTEAFF	TGTGCCAGCAGTTTACGACAGGGGCGGAACACTGAAGCTTTCTTT
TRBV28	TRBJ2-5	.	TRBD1	CASSDHTTGDETQYF	TGTGCCAGCAGCGACCACACGACAGGGGACGAGACCCAGTACTTC
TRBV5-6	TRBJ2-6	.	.	CASSPGGDPFPGANGLTF	TGTGCCAGCAGCCCCGGCGGGGACCCCTTCCCTGGGGCCAACGGCCTGACTTTC
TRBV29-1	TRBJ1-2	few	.	CSAKSNRADGYTF	TGCAGCGCAAAATCTAACAGGGCGGATGGCTACACCTTC
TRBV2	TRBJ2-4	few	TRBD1	CASGGAGTGVDSAKNIQYF	TGTGCCAGCGGAGGAGCCGGGACAGGGGTAGATTCGGCCAAAAACATTCAGTACTTC